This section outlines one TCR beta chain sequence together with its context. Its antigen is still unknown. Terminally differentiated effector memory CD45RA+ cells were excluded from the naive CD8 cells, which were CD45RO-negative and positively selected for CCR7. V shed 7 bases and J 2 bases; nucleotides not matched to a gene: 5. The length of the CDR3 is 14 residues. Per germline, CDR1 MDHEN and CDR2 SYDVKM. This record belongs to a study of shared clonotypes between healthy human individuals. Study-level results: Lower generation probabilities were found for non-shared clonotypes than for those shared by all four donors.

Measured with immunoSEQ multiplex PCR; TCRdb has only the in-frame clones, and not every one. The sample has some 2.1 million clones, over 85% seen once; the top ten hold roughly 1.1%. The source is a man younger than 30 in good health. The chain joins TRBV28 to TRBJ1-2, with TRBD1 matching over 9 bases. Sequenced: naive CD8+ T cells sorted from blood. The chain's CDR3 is CASTSTGGNYGYTF. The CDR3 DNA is TGTGCCAGCACCTCGACAGGGGGGAACTATGGCTACACCTTC.